The sequence of this T cell receptor beta chain was determined in a study of T-cell memory formation after mild COVID-19. Points from the study as a whole: Second-wave clones that peaked on day 37 lacked confirmed SARS-CoV-2 specificity. Among contracting clones, CD4+ were mainly CM/EM and CD8+ enriched in EMRA. Researchers found some responding clones in pre-infection memory, a sign that cross-reactive memory joined.

5'RACE primed from the constant segment yielded TCR alpha and TCR beta cDNA libraries bearing sample barcodes and UMIs. TCRdb re-called the 5' RACE reads through MiXCR, storing one row per CDR3 protein. Among about 350,000 distinct CDR3 sequences listed, around 15% were seen once. In this sample, this clonotype turned up a few times. What it binds is unknown. The CDR3 sequence is 12 residues long. Germline V CDR1 and CDR2: LGHNA, YSLEER. V lost 2 bases, J lost 3 bases, and 2 bases lay in between. The sequence derives from a man aged 18-30 years who had mild COVID-19 (a few samples of this study predate the infection). Cell type and time point are not known. V and J are TRBV4-3 and TRBJ1-3; D remains ambiguous. Sequencing was carried out using PBMCs or a T cell subset sorted from them (not recorded which). The CDR3: CASSQFGNTIYF. CDR3 nucleotides: TGCGCCAGCAGCCAATTTGGAAACACCATATATTTT.